This is a list of T cell receptor beta chains from one sample in a study of cytomegalovirus exposure and HLA in healthy donors. The protocol was immunoSEQ multiplex PCR, while the TCRdb copy is restricted to in-frame clones and leaves out a portion. The table records some 140,000 clones, about 85% of them present only once. Sequencing was done on a sample of PBMCs. Receptor source: a female donor in good health and CMV-seronegative. Both conserved end residues are part of each CDR3. The D gene is left open where the match is weak. Clone size is given for some rows only: seen once, a few or many times, or a class if the clone is expanded.

>-|TRBD1|TRBV20-1|TRBJ1-2|11
CSASKDRGPTF
TGCAGTGCTAGCAAGGACAGGGGTCCCACCTTC
>-|TRBD2|TRBV7-2|TRBJ2-7|14
CASSPLAGAYEQYF
TGTGCCAGCAGCCCCCTAGCGGGGGCCTACGAGCAGTACTTC
>-|-|TRBV10-3|TRBJ2-3|15
CAISDGTPPTDTQYF
TGTGCCATCAGTGACGGGACACCCCCCACAGATACGCAGTATTTT
>-|-|TRBV5-1|TRBJ1-5|13
CASSLDGDQPQHF
TGCGCCAGCAGCTTGGACGGGGATCAGCCCCAGCATTTT
>-|TRBD1|TRBV4-1|TRBJ2-7|15
CASSQGTGETYEQYF
TGCGCCAGCAGCCAAGGGACAGGGGAAACCTACGAGCAGTACTTC
>-|-|TRBV29-1|TRBJ1-1|13
CSVTGKRPTGAFF
TGCAGCGTTACGGGGAAACGGCCCACGGGAGCTTTCTTT
>-|-|TRBV4-3|TRBJ2-3|17
CASSQDYSRGSTDTQYF
TGCGCCAGCAGCCAAGATTACAGTCGGGGGAGCACAGATACGCAGTATTTT
>-|-|TRBV28|TRBJ1-4|15
CASSSPPPGDEKLFF
TGTGCCAGCAGTTCCCCCCCGCCAGGGGATGAAAAACTGTTTTTT
>-|TRBD1|TRBV5-1|TRBJ2-7|14
CASSLGTGHYEQYF
TGCGCCAGCAGCTTGGGGACAGGGCACTACGAGCAGTACTTC
>-|-|TRBV29-1|TRBJ2-1|13
CSLRPLRDNEQFF
TGCAGCTTAAGACCTCTTCGGGACAATGAGCAGTTCTTC
>-|TRBD2|TRBV30|TRBJ2-1|17
CAWTKRVSGNSYNEQFF
TGTGCCTGGACCAAAAGGGTTAGCGGGAACTCCTACAATGAGCAGTTCTTC
>few|-|TRBV13|TRBJ1-2|14
CASSLSRGVYGYTF
TGTGCCAGCAGCTTATCTCGAGGTGTTTACGGCTACACCTTC
>-|TRBD1|TRBV30|TRBJ1-4|16
CAWSLGTGLPGEKLFF
TGTGCCTGGAGTCTCGGGACAGGGCTCCCCGGTGAAAAACTGTTTTTT
>-|TRBD2|TRBV2|TRBJ2-7|14
CASVAGEFSGEQYF
TGTGCCAGCGTGGCGGGAGAATTTTCGGGCGAGCAGTACTTC
>-|-|TRBV9|TRBJ2-1|15
CASSVAWSSYNEQFF
TGTGCCAGCAGCGTAGCCTGGAGCTCCTACAATGAGCAGTTCTTC
>-|TRBD1|TRBV18|TRBJ2-7|14
CASSPTGVTYEQYF
TGTGCCAGCTCACCGACAGGGGTCACCTACGAGCAGTACTTC
>-|-|TRBV30|TRBJ1-2|12
CAWRRYLGGYTF
TGTGCCTGGAGGCGGTACTTGGGTGGCTACACCTTC
>-|-|TRBV7-2|TRBJ2-5|14
CASRPGGSQETQYF
TGTGCCAGCAGACCTGGGGGGAGCCAAGAGACCCAGTACTTC
>-|TRBD2|TRBV2|TRBJ2-2|13
CASSEVSGGPLFF
TGTGCCAGCAGTGAAGTAAGCGGGGGGCCTCTGTTTTTT
>-|-|TRBV7-2|TRBJ2-1|13
CASSSGTHNEQFF
TGTGCCAGCAGCTCGGGGACTCACAATGAGCAGTTCTTC
>-|TRBD2|TRBV27|TRBJ2-7|15
CASSLGAGGWYEQYF
TGTGCCAGCAGTTTAGGGGCGGGGGGTTGGTACGAGCAGTACTTC